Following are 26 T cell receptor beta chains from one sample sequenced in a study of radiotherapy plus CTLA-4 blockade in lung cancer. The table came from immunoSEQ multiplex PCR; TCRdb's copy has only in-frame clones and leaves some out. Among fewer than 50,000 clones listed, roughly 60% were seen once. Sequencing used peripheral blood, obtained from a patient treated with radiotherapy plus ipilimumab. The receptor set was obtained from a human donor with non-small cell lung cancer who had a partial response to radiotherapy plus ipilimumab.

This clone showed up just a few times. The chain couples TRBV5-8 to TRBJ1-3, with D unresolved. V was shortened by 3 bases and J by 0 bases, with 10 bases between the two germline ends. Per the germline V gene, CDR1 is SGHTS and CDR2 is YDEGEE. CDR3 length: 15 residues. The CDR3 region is CASSYLRGSGNTIYF. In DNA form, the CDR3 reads TGTGCCAGCAGCTACCTTCGGGGCTCTGGAAACACCATATATTTT.

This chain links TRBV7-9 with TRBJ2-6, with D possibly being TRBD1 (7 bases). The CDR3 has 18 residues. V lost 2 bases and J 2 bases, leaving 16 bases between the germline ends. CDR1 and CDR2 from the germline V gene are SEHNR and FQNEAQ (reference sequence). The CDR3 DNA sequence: TGTGCCAGCAGCTTACCTAGACAGGGCGGGGCTGGGGCCAACGTCCTGACTTTC. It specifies CASSLPRQGGAGANVLTF.

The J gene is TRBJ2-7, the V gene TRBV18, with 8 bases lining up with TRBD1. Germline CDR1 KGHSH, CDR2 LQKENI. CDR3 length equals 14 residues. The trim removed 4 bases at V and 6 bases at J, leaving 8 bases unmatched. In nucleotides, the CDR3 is TGTGCCAGCTCACTAACTTTACAGGGGGGCGAGCAGTACTTC. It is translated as CASSLTLQGGEQYF.

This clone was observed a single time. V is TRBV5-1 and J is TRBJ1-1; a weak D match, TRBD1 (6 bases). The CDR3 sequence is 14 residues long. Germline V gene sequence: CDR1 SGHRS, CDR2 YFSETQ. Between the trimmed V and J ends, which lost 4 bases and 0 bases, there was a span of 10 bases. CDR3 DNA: TGCGCCAGCAGCCAGGACAGCATGAACACTGAAGCTTTCTTT. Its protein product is CASSQDSMNTEAFF.

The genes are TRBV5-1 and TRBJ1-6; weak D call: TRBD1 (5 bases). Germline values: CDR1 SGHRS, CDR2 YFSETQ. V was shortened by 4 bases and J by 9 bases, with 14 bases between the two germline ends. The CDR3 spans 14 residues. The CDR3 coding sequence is TGCGCCAGCAGCCCGACAGCTGATATTTCACCCCTCCACTTT. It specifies CASSPTADISPLHF.

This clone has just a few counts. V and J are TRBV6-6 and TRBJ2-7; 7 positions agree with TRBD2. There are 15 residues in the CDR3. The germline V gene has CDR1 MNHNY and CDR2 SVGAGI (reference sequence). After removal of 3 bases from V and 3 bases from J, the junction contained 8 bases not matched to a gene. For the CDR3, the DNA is TGTGCCAGCAGTTATGGCGGGAGTCACGGCTACGAGCAGTACTTC. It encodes CASSYGGSHGYEQYF.

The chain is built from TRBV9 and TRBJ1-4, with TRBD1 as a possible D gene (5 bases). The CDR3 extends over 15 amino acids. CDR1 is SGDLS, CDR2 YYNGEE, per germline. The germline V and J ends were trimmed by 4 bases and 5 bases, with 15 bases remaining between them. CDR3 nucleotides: TGTGCCAGCAGCTTTAGCAGGGAAGAAAATGAAAAACTGTTTTTT. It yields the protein CASSFSREENEKLFF.

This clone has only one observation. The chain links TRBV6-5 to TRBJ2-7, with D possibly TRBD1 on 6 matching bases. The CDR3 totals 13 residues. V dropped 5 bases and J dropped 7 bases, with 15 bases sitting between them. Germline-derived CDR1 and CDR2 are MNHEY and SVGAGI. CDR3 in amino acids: CASSVSGTYEQYF. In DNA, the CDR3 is TGTGCCAGCAGTGTGTCCGGGACATATGAGCAGTACTTC.

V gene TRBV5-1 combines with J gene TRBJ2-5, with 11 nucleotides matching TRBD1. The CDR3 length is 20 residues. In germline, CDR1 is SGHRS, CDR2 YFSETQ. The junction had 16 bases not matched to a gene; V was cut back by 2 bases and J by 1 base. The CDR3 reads CASSFSPPGTGGPRQETQYF. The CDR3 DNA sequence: TGCGCCAGCAGCTTTTCCCCCCCCGGGACAGGGGGGCCTCGCCAAGAGACCCAGTACTTC.

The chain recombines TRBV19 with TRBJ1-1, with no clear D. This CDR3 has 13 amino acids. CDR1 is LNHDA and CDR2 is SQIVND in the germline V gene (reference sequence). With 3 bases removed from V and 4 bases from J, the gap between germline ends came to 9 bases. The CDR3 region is CASSITGSTEAFF. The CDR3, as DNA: TGTGCCAGTAGTATTACGGGTTCCACTGAAGCTTTCTTT.

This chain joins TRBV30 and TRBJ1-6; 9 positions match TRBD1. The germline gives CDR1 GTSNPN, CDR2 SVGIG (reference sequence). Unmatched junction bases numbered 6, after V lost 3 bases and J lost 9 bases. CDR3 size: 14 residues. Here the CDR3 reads CAWRGTGHVSPLHF. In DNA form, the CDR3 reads TGTGCCTGGAGGGGGACAGGGCACGTTTCACCCCTCCACTTT.

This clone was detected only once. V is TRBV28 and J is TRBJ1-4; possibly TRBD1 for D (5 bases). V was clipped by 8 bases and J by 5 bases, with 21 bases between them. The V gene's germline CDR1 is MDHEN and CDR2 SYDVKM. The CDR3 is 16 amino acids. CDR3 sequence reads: CASRRLGRGENEKLFF. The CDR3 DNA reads TGTGCCAGCCGCCGCTTGGGGAGGGGAGAGAATGAAAAACTGTTTTTT.

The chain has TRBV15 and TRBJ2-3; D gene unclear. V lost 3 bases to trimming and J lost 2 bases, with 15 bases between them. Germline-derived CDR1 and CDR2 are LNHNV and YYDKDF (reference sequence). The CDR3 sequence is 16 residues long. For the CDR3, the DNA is TGTGCCACCAGCAGGGGTGACTCCAGACTCACAGATACGCAGTATTTT. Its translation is CATSRGDSRLTDTQYF.

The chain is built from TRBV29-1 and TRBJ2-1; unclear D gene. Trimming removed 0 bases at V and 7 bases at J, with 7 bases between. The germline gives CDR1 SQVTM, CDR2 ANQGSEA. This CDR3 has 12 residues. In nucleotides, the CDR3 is TGCAGCGTTGAAGAGTCGGGTAATGAGCAGTTCTTC. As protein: CSVEESGNEQFF.

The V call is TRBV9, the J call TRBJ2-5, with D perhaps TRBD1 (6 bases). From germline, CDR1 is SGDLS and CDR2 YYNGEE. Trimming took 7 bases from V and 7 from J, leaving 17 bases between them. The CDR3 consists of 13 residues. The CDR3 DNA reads TGTGCCAGCGGGGGCAGTTCTCAATCGACCCAGTACTTC. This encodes CASGGSSQSTQYF.

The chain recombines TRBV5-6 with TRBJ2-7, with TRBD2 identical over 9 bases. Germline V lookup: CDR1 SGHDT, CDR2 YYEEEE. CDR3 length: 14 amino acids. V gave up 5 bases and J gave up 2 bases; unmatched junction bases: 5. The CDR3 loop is CASRQREVTYEQYF. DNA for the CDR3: TGTGCCAGCAGGCAGCGGGAGGTGACCTACGAGCAGTACTTC.

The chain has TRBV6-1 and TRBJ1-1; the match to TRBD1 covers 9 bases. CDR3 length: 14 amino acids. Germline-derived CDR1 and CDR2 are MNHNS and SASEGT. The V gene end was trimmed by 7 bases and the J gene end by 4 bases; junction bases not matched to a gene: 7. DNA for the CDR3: TGTGCCAGCACTTTACAGGGGGCAGTCACTGAAGCTTTCTTT. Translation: CASTLQGAVTEAFF.

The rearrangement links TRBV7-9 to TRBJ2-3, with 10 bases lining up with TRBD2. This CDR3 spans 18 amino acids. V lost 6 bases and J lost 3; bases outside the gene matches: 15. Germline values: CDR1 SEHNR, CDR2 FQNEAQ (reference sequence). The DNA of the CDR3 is TGTGCCAGCAGTCCGAAACCCCTCTCTAGCGGGGGTACAGATACGCAGTATTTT. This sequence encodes CASSPKPLSSGGTDTQYF.

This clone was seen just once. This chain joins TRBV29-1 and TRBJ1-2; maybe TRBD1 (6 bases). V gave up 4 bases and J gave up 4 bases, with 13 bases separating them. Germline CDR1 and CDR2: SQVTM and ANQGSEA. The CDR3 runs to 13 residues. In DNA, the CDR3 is TGCAGCGTTGTCAGGGACACCCCCTATGGCTACACCTTC. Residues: CSVVRDTPYGYTF. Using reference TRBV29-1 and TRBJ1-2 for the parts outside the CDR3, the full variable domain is SAVISQKPSRDICQRGTSLTIQCQVDSQVTMMFWYRQQPGQSLTLIATANQGSEATYESGFVIDKFPISRPNLTFSTLTVSNMSPEDSSIYLCSVVRDTPYGYTFGSGTRLTVV.

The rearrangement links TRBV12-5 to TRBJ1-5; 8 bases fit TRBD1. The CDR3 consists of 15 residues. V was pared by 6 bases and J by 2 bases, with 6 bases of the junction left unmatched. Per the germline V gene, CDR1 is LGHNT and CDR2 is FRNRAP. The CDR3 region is CASGADRDGNQPQHF. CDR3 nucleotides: TGTGCTAGTGGGGCGGACAGGGATGGCAATCAGCCCCAGCATTTT.

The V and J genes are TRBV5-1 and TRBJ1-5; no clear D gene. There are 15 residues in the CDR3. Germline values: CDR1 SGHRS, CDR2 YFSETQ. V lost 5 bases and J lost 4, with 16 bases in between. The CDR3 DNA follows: TGCGCCAGCAGTTCCTTACCGGGAGGAAATCAGCCCCAGCATTTT. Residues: CASSSLPGGNQPQHF.

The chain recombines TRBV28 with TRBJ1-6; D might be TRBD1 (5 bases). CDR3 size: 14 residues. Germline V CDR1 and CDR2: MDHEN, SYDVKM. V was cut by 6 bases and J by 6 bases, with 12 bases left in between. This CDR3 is CASRGEISNSPLHF. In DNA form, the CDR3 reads TGTGCCAGCAGAGGGGAAATATCTAATTCACCCCTCCACTTT.

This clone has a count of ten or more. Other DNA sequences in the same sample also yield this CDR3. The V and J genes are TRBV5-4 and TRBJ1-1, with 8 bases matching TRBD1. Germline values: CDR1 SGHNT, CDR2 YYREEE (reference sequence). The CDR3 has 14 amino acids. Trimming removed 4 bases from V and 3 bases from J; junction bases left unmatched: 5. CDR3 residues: CASSPTGDDTEAFF. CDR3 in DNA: TGTGCCAGCAGCCCGACAGGGGATGACACTGAAGCTTTCTTT.

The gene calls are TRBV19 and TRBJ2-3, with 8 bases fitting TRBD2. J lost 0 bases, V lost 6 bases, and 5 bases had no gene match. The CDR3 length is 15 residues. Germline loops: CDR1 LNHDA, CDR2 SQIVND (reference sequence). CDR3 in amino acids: CASSLAGRSTDTQYF. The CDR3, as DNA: TGTGCCAGTAGCTTAGCGGGACGCAGCACAGATACGCAGTATTTT.

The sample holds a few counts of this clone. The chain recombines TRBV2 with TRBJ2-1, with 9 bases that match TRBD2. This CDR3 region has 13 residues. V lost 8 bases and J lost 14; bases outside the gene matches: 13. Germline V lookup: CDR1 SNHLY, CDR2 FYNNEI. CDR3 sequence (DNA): TGTGCCAGCGGGGGGCCTAGCGGGATTGCAGAGTTCTTC. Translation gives CASGGPSGIAEFF.

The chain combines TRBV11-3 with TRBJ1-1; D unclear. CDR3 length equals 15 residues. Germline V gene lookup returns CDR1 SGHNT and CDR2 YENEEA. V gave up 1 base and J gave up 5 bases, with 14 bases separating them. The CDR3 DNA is TGTGCCAGCAGCTTAGGAAATACGGGCGGGACTGAAGCTTTCTTT. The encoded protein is CASSLGNTGGTEAFF.